The 19 T cell receptor beta chains in this list originate from one sample, sequenced in a study of blood T cell repertoires in COVID-19 (dated by TCRdb to the early 2020s). Library construction relied on the immunoSEQ multiplex PCR assay. Sourced from immuneACCESS, this table was stored by TCRdb with only in-frame sequences that have V and J called. A share of the clones is absent; for the studies checked, an unresolved V gene accounts for under half, and the remainder has no known explanation. Recorded for this sample are 150,000 to 200,000 clones; 74% of them occurred a single time. Jointly, the top ten make up less than 3% of the sample. Sequences were obtained from peripheral blood. These TCRs come from a woman older than 75 with acute or convalescent COVID-19.

V and J are TRBV7-6 and TRBJ1-1; D possibly corresponds to TRBD1 (6 bases). Germline CDR1 reads SGHVS; CDR2 reads FNYEAQ. Trimming left V 5 bases short and J 1 base short, with 8 bases between. The CDR3 is 13 amino acids. This CDR3 is CASSEGQNTEAFF. The CDR3 nucleotides are TGTGCCAGCAGCGAGGGACAGAACACTGAAGCTTTCTTT. The whole variable domain, filled in from reference TRBV7-6 and TRBJ1-1, reads GAGVSQSPRYKVTKRGQDVALRCDPISGHVSLYWYRQALGQGPEFLTYFNYEAQQDKSGLPNDRFSAERPEGSISTLTIQRTEQRDSAMYRCASSEGQNTEAFFGQGTRLTVV.

V usage is TRBV30 and J usage is TRBJ2-3, with TRBD2 identical over 10 bases. The V gene end was trimmed by 5 bases and the J gene end by 4 bases; junction bases not matched to a gene: 6. Per the germline V gene, CDR1 is GTSNPN and CDR2 is SVGIG (reference sequence). The CDR3 runs 14 residues. The CDR3 region has the DNA TGTGCCTGGCGAAGCGGGAGGGGTTCAGATACGCAGTATTTT. Residues: CAWRSGRGSDTQYF. The whole variable domain, filled in from reference TRBV30 and TRBJ2-3, reads SQTIHQWPATLVQPVGSPLSLECTVEGTSNPNLYWYRQAAGRGLQLLFYSVGIGQISSEVPQNLSASRPQDRQFILSSKKLLLSDSGFYLCAWRSGRGSDTQYFGPGTRLTVL.

The J gene is TRBJ2-1, the V gene TRBV28; a weak D match, TRBD2 (5 bases). Trimming cost V 6 bases and J 6 bases, with 15 bases left between them. CDR1 and CDR2 (germline): MDHEN, SYDVKM. The CDR3 runs to 14 residues. The CDR3: CASRARLTLNEQFF. CDR3 in DNA: TGTGCCAGCAGGGCGCGACTAACACTCAATGAGCAGTTCTTC.

V is TRBV7-2 and J is TRBJ2-2, with 7 bases fitting TRBD1. The CDR3 has 15 amino acids. Germline assignment: CDR1 SGHTA and CDR2 FQGNSA. V lost 3 bases to trimming and J lost 6 bases; unmatched junction nucleotides: 7. The CDR3 here is CASSFKQGWAGELFF. The CDR3 DNA follows: TGTGCCAGCAGCTTTAAACAGGGGTGGGCCGGGGAGCTGTTTTTT. Full variable domain (missing parts from reference TRBV7-2 and TRBJ2-2): GAGVSQSPSNKVTEKGKDVELRCDPISGHTALYWYRQSLGQGLEFLIYFQGNSAPDKSGLPSDRFSAERTGGSVSTLTIQRTQQEDSAVYLCASSFKQGWAGELFFGEGSRLTVL.

This chain joins TRBV6-5 and TRBJ2-7, with TRBD1 matching 12 bases. The V segment lost 6 bases and the J segment 7 bases; nucleotides outside the gene matches: 7. The CDR3 has 14 residues. From germline, CDR1 is MNHEY and CDR2 SVGAGI. The CDR3 DNA is TGTGCCAGCAGCTCGGGACAGGGGGCGGGGGAGCAGTACTTC. Translated: CASSSGQGAGEQYF.

This clone was counted many times. The chain joins TRBV6-5 to TRBJ1-1, with D hard to call. V was cut by 8 bases and J by 3 bases, with 7 bases left in between. From germline, CDR1 is MNHEY and CDR2 SVGAGI. The CDR3 runs to 11 residues. CDR3 amino acids: CASLGDTEAFF. In DNA, the CDR3 is TGTGCCAGCCTCGGAGACACTGAAGCTTTCTTT.

CDR3 DNA: TGTGCCAGCTCACCCTCACAGGGAAATCAGCCCCAGCATTTT. Translated, it gives CASSPSQGNQPQHF. This rearrangement joins TRBV18 to TRBJ1-5; possibly TRBD1 for D (6 bases). Between the trimmed V and J ends, which lost 3 bases and 4 bases, there was a span of 10 bases. This CDR3 comprises 14 residues. Germline V CDR1 and CDR2: KGHSH, LQKENI. Full variable domain (missing parts from reference TRBV18 and TRBJ1-5): NAGVMQNPRHLVRRRGQEARLRCSPMKGHSHVYWYRQLPEEGLKFMVYLQKENIIDESGMPKERFSAEFPKEGPSILRIQQVVRGDSAAYFCASSPSQGNQPQHFGDGTRLSIL.

The chain couples TRBV6-5 to TRBJ2-5, with TRBD1 as a possible D gene (5 bases). Per the germline V gene, CDR1 is MNHEY and CDR2 is SVGAGI. The CDR3 contains 16 residues. Trimming pared 2 bases from V and 5 bases from J, leaving 18 bases between. DNA for the CDR3: TGTGCCAGCAGTTACGGGGCGGCTAGAGGTGTGGAGACCCAGTACTTC. Translated, it gives CASSYGAARGVETQYF.

The chain uses TRBV28 and TRBJ1-5, with D unclear. This CDR3 is built from 11 residues. Germline loops: CDR1 MDHEN, CDR2 SYDVKM. Trimming left V 6 bases short and J 4 bases short, with 4 bases between. The CDR3 region has the DNA TGTGCCAGCAGCGTAAATCAGCCCCAGCATTTT. Translation gives CASSVNQPQHF. Together with reference TRBV28 and TRBJ1-5, the CDR3 gives the full variable domain: DVKVTQSSRYLVKRTGEKVFLECVQDMDHENMFWYRQDPGLGLRLIYFSYDVKMKEKGDIPEGYSVSREKKERFSLILESASTNQTSMYLCASSVNQPQHFGDGTRLSIL.

This clone was found a few times. CDR3 DNA: TGTGCCAGCAGTGGGGGGGGCCTAAGCGGCACCGGGGAGCTGTTTTTT. This translates into CASSGGGLSGTGELFF. The chain couples TRBV27 to TRBJ2-2; TRBD2 might be the D (7 bases). There are 16 residues in the CDR3. Deletions cut 5 bases from V and 4 bases from J, with 17 bases between. In germline, CDR1 is MNHEY, CDR2 SMNVEV (reference sequence).

The chain uses TRBV5-4 and TRBJ2-3, with TRBD2 matching over 11 bases. V shed 2 bases and J 6 bases; nucleotides not matched to a gene: 11. CDR3 length: 17 amino acids. Looked up from germline, CDR1 is SGHNT and CDR2 is YYREEE (reference sequence). DNA for the CDR3: TGTGCCAGCAGCTTCGGGACTAGCGGTTTCCAAGGGGATACGCAGTATTTT. Its protein product is CASSFGTSGFQGDTQYF.

This sequence joins TRBV5-1 and TRBJ2-3; 12 bases map to TRBD1. The V gene end was trimmed by 0 bases and the J gene end by 7 bases; junction bases not matched to a gene: 12. There are 18 residues in the CDR3. The V gene's germline CDR1 is SGHRS and CDR2 YFSETQ. The CDR3 region has the DNA TGCGCCAGCAGCTTGGTCGCGTCCGGGACAGGGGGCATACATACGCAGTATTTT. It translates to CASSLVASGTGGIHTQYF.

The J gene is TRBJ1-5, the V gene TRBV4-3, with D possibly being TRBD1 (6 bases). The V end lost 4 bases, the J end lost 5 bases, and 15 bases lay between the germline ends. CDR1 and CDR2 from the germline V gene are LGHNA and YSLEER. This CDR3 spans 15 amino acids. CDR3 amino acids: CASSLEWGRDQPQHF. The CDR3, as DNA: TGCGCCAGCAGCCTCGAATGGGGGCGCGATCAGCCCCAGCATTTT.

V and J are TRBV6-4 and TRBJ1-1, with 8 positions matching TRBD1. The germline gives CDR1 MRHNA, CDR2 SNTAGT. The V gene end was trimmed by 8 bases and the J gene end by 4 bases; junction bases not matched to a gene: 9. The CDR3 covers 14 residues. The chain's CDR3 is CASEDWTGSTEAFF. The CDR3 nucleotides read TGTGCCAGCGAGGACTGGACAGGGAGCACTGAAGCTTTCTTT.

The chain couples TRBV2 to TRBJ1-2, with D perhaps matching TRBD1 (5 bases). Germline assignment: CDR1 SNHLY and CDR2 FYNNEI. Trimming took 7 bases from V and 7 from J, leaving 16 bases between them. The CDR3 contains 13 residues. CDR3 DNA: TGTGCCAGCACTTCGCAGGACACGTCTGGCTACACCTTC. Translation: CASTSQDTSGYTF.

The chain links TRBV5-1 to TRBJ2-5; no clear D. Germline loops: CDR1 SGHRS, CDR2 YFSETQ. The CDR3 covers 14 residues. The ends were cut back, 4 bases at V and 4 bases at J, with 14 bases in the middle. CDR3 DNA: TGCGCCAGCAGCCAAACTTCGGAGTTAGAGACCCAGTACTTC. Translation gives CASSQTSELETQYF.

This clone was seen repeatedly, ten times or more. The rearrangement joins TRBV2 to TRBJ1-5; D is unclear. The CDR3 has 15 residues. The germline CDR1 and CDR2 sequences are SNHLY and FYNNEI. Trimming removed 0 bases from V and 9 bases from J, with 15 bases in between. This CDR3 reads CASSEAPQFKPPQHF. The DNA for the CDR3 is TGTGCCAGCAGTGAAGCGCCCCAGTTTAAACCGCCCCAGCATTTT.

This chain links TRBV7-2 with TRBJ2-5, with a possible D match to TRBD1 (6 bases). V shed 2 bases and J shed 4 bases, with 14 bases lying between them. Per germline, CDR1 SGHTA and CDR2 FQGNSA. CDR3 length: 15 residues. CDR3 in DNA: TGTGCCAGCAGCTTATTTCAAGGGGGTGCAGAGACCCAGTACTTC. This codes for CASSLFQGGAETQYF.

The CDR3 coding sequence is TGTGCCAGCAGTCCAGGGGCCTATAATTCACCCCTCCACTTT. Translating it yields CASSPGAYNSPLHF. The chain joins TRBV28 to TRBJ1-6, with a weak D call TRBD1 (6 bases). The CDR3 has 14 amino acids. V was shortened by 5 bases and J by 2 bases, with 7 bases between the two germline ends. The germline V gene has CDR1 MDHEN and CDR2 SYDVKM.